This T cell receptor (beta chain) appears in the sequencing data of a study of blood T cell repertoires in COVID-19. Study details: T cells, B-cell-depleted T cells, or PBMCs supplied cDNA or gDNA.

In the source study's methods: How many nucleated cells were present was estimated from reference gene primer amplification. Profiled with immunoSEQ multiplex PCR; TCRdb holds only in-frame clones, not every one. Clonal size and the V and J genes are those of that table, whereas D and trimming came from the DNA. The sample carries tens of thousands of clones, 90% recorded once. This receptor was identified in a man aged 65 to 85 with acute or convalescent COVID-19. Sequenced material: peripheral blood.

CDR3 region: CASSEGYRGNQPQHF. As DNA, the CDR3 is TGTGCCAGCAGCGAGGGTTACAGGGGCAATCAGCCCCAGCATTTT. The gene calls are TRBV5-6 and TRBJ1-5; D might be TRBD1 (6 bases). This CDR3 comprises 15 residues. V dropped 4 bases and J dropped 2 bases, with 13 bases sitting between them. Germline V gene lookup returns CDR1 SGHDT and CDR2 YYEEEE.